This passage covers 17 T cell receptor beta chains from one sample sequenced in a study of T cell repertoires in cytomegalovirus infection. For these TCRs, the target antigens are not known. MiXCR, applied by TCRdb to the reads, yields one record per CDR3 protein. Of roughly 500,000 distinct CDR3 sequences in the sample, 33% were seen once. The specimen was cultured PBMCs, collected from culture after CMV antigen stimulation. The receptor set was obtained from a human donor in good health (CMV status not recorded). Some clones in this sample may be carry-over from other donors' samples.

The V gene is TRBV4-1, the J gene TRBJ2-3; 8 bases map to TRBD2. Per the germline V gene, CDR1 is MGHRA and CDR2 is YSYEKL. The CDR3 has 15 residues. After removal of 4 bases from V and 5 bases from J, the junction contained 8 bases not matched to a gene. Here the CDR3 DNA reads TGCGCCAGCAGCCCCCCTTCGGGAGGGAAAGATACGCAGTATTTT. Protein sequence: CASSPPSGGKDTQYF.

CDR3 DNA: TGTGCCAGTAGTGACGGGACACCACTACGCAAGCAGTACTTC. This sequence encodes CASSDGTPLRKQYF. The V gene is TRBV19, the J gene TRBJ2-7; TRBD1 is a possible D gene (6 bases). Germline V gives CDR1 LNHDA, CDR2 SQIVND (reference sequence). CDR3 length: 14 residues. V was cut by 5 bases and J by 8 bases, with 19 bases left in between.

This clonotype was observed a handful of times. The chain couples TRBV4-1 to TRBJ1-2; TRBD1 might be the D (5 bases). Germline V lookup: CDR1 MGHRA, CDR2 YSYEKL. The CDR3 runs to 12 residues. V lost 5 bases and J 4 bases, leaving 8 bases between the germline ends. CDR3 loop: CASSWGSYGYTF. The CDR3 DNA reads TGCGCCAGCAGCTGGGGGAGCTATGGCTACACCTTC.

V and J are TRBV6-1 and TRBJ1-1; D is undetermined. The CDR3 is 13 amino acids. Per the germline V gene, CDR1 is MNHNS and CDR2 is SASEGT. V was cut by 8 bases and J by 3 bases, with 13 bases left in between. The CDR3 DNA reads TGTGCCAGCGAACCCGGTCGTGACACTGAAGCTTTCTTT. The encoded protein is CASEPGRDTEAFF.

The chain joins TRBV20-1 to TRBJ2-1; TRBD2 is a possible D gene (6 bases). V lost 6 bases, J lost 10 bases, and 19 bases lay in between. Germline CDR1 and CDR2: DFQATT and SNEGSKA (reference sequence). The CDR3 is 13 residues long. CDR3 in DNA: TGCAGTGCGGAGGGCCTCCGTCCCAGGGAGCAGTTCTTC. The encoded protein is CSAEGLRPREQFF.

This clonotype occurred a few times. The chain combines TRBV4-1 with TRBJ2-2, with D possibly matching TRBD1 (7 bases). Trimming shortened V by 3 bases and J by 5 bases, and 13 bases separated the two germline ends. Germline V lookup: CDR1 MGHRA, CDR2 YSYEKL. The CDR3 is 15 residues long. This CDR3 is CASSQRDSGTGELFF. The CDR3 coding sequence is TGCGCCAGCAGCCAGAGGGACAGCGGGACCGGGGAGCTGTTTTTT.

This clonotype was counted at least ten times. The chain uses TRBV7-2 and TRBJ2-5; D is uncertain. Trimming took 1 base from V and 5 from J, leaving 5 bases between them. Per germline, CDR1 SGHTA and CDR2 FQGNSA. The CDR3 runs to 12 residues. CDR3 amino acids: CASSLGLETQYF. The CDR3 DNA reads as TGTGCCAGCAGCTTAGGTTTGGAGACCCAGTACTTC.

This clonotype was recorded at least ten times. The CDR3 sequence is CASSLGQGGQNIQYF. The DNA for the CDR3 is TGTGCCAGCAGCTTAGGGCAGGGGGGGCAAAACATTCAGTACTTC. The V call is TRBV7-2, the J call TRBJ2-4; D might be TRBD1 or TRBD2, each matching 7 bases. Trimming pared 1 base from V and 5 bases from J, leaving 12 bases between. Germline-derived CDR1 and CDR2 are SGHTA and FQGNSA. This CDR3 is 15 amino acids long.

This clonotype showed up just a few times. The genes are TRBV28 and TRBJ1-5; D unclear. V lost 5 bases and J 8 bases, leaving 10 bases between the germline ends. Per the germline V gene, CDR1 is MDHEN and CDR2 is SYDVKM. There are 12 residues in the CDR3. CDR3 region: CASSLPTEPQHF. As DNA, the CDR3 is TGTGCCAGCAGTCTACCGACTGAGCCCCAGCATTTT.

The chain employs TRBV7-2 and TRBJ2-3; TRBD2 might be the D (5 bases). V lost 5 bases, J lost 1 base, and 13 bases lay in between. Germline V lookup: CDR1 SGHTA, CDR2 FQGNSA. The CDR3 is 15 residues long. The CDR3 DNA follows: TGTGCCAGCAGCCGCACACTAGTGCGCACAGATACGCAGTATTTT. Protein product: CASSRTLVRTDTQYF. The full variable domain, completed using reference TRBV7-2 and TRBJ2-3, is GAGVSQSPSNKVTEKGKDVELRCDPISGHTALYWYRQSLGQGLEFLIYFQGNSAPDKSGLPSDRFSAERTGGSVSTLTIQRTQQEDSAVYLCASSRTLVRTDTQYFGPGTRLTVL.

The rearrangement joins TRBV5-5 to TRBJ2-1, with a tentative D call TRBD1 (6 bases). The CDR3 is 15 amino acids. Germline CDR1 SGHKS, CDR2 YYEKEE (reference sequence). The V gene lost 2 bases and the J gene lost 7 bases, with 16 bases spanning the gap. CDR3 loop: CASSFSQGRVNEQFF. CDR3 DNA: TGTGCCAGCAGCTTTAGTCAGGGGCGGGTAAATGAGCAGTTCTTC.

The chain joins TRBV6-4 to TRBJ2-1, with D perhaps matching TRBD2 (5 bases). Looked up from germline, CDR1 is MRHNA and CDR2 is SNTAGT. V lost 2 bases to trimming and J lost 6 bases, with 8 bases between them. This CDR3 has 13 residues. The CDR3 DNA follows: TGTGCCAGCAGTGACGGACTCATCAATGAGCAGTTCTTC. Its translation is CASSDGLINEQFF.

This chain connects TRBV28 to TRBJ1-1; 7 bases fit TRBD1. The CDR3 is 16 residues long. The germline V gene encodes CDR1 MDHEN and CDR2 SYDVKM. With V trimmed by 5 bases and J by 0 bases, 9 bases remained unmatched. This chain's CDR3 is CASSTKLTGMNTEAFF. CDR3 nucleotides: TGTGCCAGCAGTACCAAACTGACAGGGATGAACACTGAAGCTTTCTTT.

The rearrangement links TRBV10-3 to TRBJ1-2, with D possibly being TRBD1 (5 bases). The V gene lost 0 bases and the J gene lost 10 bases, with 21 bases spanning the gap. This CDR3 is 16 amino acids long. In germline, CDR1 is ENHRY, CDR2 SYGVKD. The CDR3 coding sequence is TGTGCCATCAGTGAGTCCGAGGGGAGGGGAATTCTCGTCTACACCTTC. Encoded protein: CAISESEGRGILVYTF.

The V gene is TRBV28, the J gene TRBJ2-1, with D possibly being TRBD2 (6 bases). The V end lost 6 bases, the J end lost 0 bases, and 12 bases lay between the germline ends. CDR3 size: 15 residues. Germline V gene sequence: CDR1 MDHEN, CDR2 SYDVKM. In DNA form, the CDR3 reads TGTGCCAGCAGCAAGCGGGCCTTCTCCTACAATGAGCAGTTCTTC. Protein: CASSKRAFSYNEQFF.

This chain joins TRBV20-1 and TRBJ1-2; 8 nucleotides agree with TRBD1. Germline V gene lookup returns CDR1 DFQATT and CDR2 SNEGSKA (reference sequence). V was clipped by 2 bases and J by 7 bases; unmatched bases: 15. CDR3 length: 16 amino acids. The CDR3 sequence is CSARFRWDRRVGGYTF. The CDR3 DNA is TGCAGTGCTAGATTCAGATGGGACAGGAGGGTTGGTGGCTACACCTTC.

The rearrangement uses TRBV7-9 and TRBJ2-7, with D tentatively TRBD1 (5 bases). The CDR3 extends over 13 amino acids. Trimming pared 5 bases from V and 2 bases from J, leaving 10 bases between. Per germline, CDR1 SEHNR and CDR2 FQNEAQ (reference sequence). CDR3 region: CASSLTGTYEQYV. The CDR3, as DNA: TGTGCCAGCAGCCTAACAGGTACCTACGAGCAGTACGTC.